The clone carrying this T cell receptor (beta chain) has more than one count but fewer than ten. This record belongs to a study of shared clonotypes between healthy human individuals. Deep-level settings were used for running the assay. Produced via immunoSEQ multiplex PCR; TCRdb's table is partial and in-frame only. Found here are about 1 million clones, 70% to 80% of them singletons; the top ten hold about 1.5%. Germline V lookup: CDR1 GTSNPN, CDR2 SVGIG (reference sequence). The CDR3 contains 13 residues. With 1 base removed from V and 4 bases from J, the gap between germline ends came to 8 bases. This rearrangement joins TRBV30 to TRBJ1-3; D not certain. The TCR originated in a man in his late teens or twenties in good health. Sequenced sample: memory CD4+ T cells sorted from blood. Subset reported: CD45RA-negative fraction. CDR3: CAWSGSYGNTIYF. Here the CDR3 DNA reads TGTGCCTGGAGTGGGAGTTACGGAAACACCATATATTTT.